The present T cell receptor beta chain was sequenced within a study of early T cells in non-severe SARS-CoV-2 infection. In the library, individual cDNA molecules carried attached unique molecular identifiers. Using its own MiXCR run on the 5' RACE reads, TCRdb lists one record per CDR3 protein. The sample yields 100,000 to 120,000 distinct CDR3 sequences, 10% to 15% seen once. This clonotype was recorded at least ten times. The CDR3 is 13 amino acids. V was clipped by 4 bases and J by 5 bases, with 8 bases between them. Germline lookup yields CDR1 KGHDR and CDR2 SFDVKD. The TCR originated in an adult who was a healthcare worker with PCR-confirmed SARS-CoV-2 infection or an uninfected control (not recorded which). The sample here was whole blood, taken at baseline. The rearrangement uses TRBV24-1 and TRBJ1-5; perhaps TRBD1 as D (5 bases). CDR3 residues: CATSDRAHQPQHF. In nucleotides, the CDR3 is TGTGCCACCAGTGACAGGGCCCATCAGCCCCAGCATTTT.